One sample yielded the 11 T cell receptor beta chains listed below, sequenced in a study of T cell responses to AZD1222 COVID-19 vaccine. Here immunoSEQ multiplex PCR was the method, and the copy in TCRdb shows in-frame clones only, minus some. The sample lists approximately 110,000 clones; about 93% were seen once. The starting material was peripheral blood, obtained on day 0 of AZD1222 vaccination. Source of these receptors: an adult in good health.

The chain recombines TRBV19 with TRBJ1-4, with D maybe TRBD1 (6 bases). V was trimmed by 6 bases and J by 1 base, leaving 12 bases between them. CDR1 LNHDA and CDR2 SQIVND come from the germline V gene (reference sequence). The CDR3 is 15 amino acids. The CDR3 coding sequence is TGTGCCAGTAGGAAGAACAGGGTAACTAATGAAAAACTGTTTTTT. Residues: CASRKNRVTNEKLFF.

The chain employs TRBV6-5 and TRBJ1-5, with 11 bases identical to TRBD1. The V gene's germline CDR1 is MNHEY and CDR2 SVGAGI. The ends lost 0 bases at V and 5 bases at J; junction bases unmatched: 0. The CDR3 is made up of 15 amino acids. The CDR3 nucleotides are TGTGCCAGCAGTTACTCGGGACAGGGGGATCAGCCCCAGCATTTT. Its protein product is CASSYSGQGDQPQHF.

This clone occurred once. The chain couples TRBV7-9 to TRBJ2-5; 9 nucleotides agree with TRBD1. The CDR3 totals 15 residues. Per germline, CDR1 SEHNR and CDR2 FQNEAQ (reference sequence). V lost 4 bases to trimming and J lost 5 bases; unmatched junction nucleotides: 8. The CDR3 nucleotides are TGTGCCAGCAGCTCTAACACAGGGGGCTGGGAGACCCAGTACTTC. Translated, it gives CASSSNTGGWETQYF.

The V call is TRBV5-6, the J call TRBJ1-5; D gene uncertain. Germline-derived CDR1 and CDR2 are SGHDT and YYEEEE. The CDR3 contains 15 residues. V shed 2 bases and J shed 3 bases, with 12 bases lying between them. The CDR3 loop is CASSLRQEYNQPQHF. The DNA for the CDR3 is TGTGCCAGCAGCTTACGACAAGAGTACAATCAGCCCCAGCATTTT.

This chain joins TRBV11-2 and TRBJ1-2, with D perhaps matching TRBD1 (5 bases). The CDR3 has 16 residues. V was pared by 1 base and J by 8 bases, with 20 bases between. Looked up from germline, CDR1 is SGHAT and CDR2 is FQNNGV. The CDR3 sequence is CASSLGTGVGRRGYTF. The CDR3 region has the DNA TGTGCCAGCAGCTTAGGCACGGGAGTGGGGCGTCGGGGCTACACCTTC.

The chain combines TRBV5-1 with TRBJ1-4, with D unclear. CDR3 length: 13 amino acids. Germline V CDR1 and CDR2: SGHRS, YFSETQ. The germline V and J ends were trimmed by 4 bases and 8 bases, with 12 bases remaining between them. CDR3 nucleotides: TGCGCCAGCAGCCGGCGGGTAGAGGAAAAACTGTTTTTT. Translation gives CASSRRVEEKLFF. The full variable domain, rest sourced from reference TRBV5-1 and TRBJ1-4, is KAGVTQTPRYLIKTRGQQVTLSCSPISGHRSVSWYQQTPGQGLQFLFEYFSETQRNKGNFPGRFSGRQFSNSRSEMNVSTLELGDSALYLCASSRRVEEKLFFGSGTQLSVL.

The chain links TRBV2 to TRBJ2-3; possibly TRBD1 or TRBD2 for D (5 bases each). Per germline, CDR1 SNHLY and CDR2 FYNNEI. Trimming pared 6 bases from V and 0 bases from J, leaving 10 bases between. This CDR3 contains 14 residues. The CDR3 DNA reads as TGTGCCAGCAGCCGGGACCACAGCACAGATACGCAGTATTTT. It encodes CASSRDHSTDTQYF.

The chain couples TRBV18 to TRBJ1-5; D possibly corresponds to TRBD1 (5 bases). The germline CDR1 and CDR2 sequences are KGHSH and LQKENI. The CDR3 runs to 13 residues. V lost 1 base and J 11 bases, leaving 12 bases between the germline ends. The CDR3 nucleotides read TGTGCCAGCTCACCACAAGGGGTCGAAACCCAGCATTTT. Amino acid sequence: CASSPQGVETQHF.

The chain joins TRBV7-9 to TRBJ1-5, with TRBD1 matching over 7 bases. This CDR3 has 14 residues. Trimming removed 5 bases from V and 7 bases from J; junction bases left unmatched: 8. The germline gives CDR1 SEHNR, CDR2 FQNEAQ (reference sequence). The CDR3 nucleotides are TGTGCCAGCAGCCAACAGGGGCCACGCCAGCCCCAGCATTTT. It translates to CASSQQGPRQPQHF.

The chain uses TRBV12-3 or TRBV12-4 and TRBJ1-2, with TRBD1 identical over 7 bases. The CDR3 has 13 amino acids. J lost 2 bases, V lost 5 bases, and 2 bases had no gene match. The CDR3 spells CASSVTGNYGYTF. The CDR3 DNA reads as TGTGCCAGCAGTGTGACAGGGAACTATGGCTACACCTTC.

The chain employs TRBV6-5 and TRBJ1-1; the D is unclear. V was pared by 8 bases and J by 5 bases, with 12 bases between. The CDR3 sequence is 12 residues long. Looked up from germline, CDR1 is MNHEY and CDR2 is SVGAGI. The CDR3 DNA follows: TGTGCCAGCTTTAGTTTTGGGACTGAAGCTTTCTTT. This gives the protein CASFSFGTEAFF.